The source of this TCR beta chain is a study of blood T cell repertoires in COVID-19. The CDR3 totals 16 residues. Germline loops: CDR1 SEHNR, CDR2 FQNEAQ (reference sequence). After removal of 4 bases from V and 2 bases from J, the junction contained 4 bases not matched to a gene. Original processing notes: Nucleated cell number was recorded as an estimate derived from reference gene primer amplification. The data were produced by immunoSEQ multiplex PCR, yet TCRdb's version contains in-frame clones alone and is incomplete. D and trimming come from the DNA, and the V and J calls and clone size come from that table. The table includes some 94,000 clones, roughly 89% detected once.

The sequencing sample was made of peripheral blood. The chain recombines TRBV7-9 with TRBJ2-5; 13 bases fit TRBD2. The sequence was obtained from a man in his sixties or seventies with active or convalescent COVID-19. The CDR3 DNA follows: TGTGCCAGCAGCTCCAGACTAGCGGGGGGACAAGAGACCCAGTACTTC. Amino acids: CASSSRLAGGQETQYF.